Listed below are T cell receptor beta chains from one sample, sequenced in a study of PD-L1 blockade in urothelial cancer. Using immunoSEQ multiplex PCR, the repertoire was profiled, and TCRdb retains in-frame clones only, with some absent. Of about 120,000 clones listed, more than 85% are singletons. Sequencing was performed on PBMCs, taken around atezolizumab (anti-PD-L1) treatment. The receptors derive from a man in his sixties with urothelial cancer. Both conserved end residues are part of each CDR3. Fields, in order: CDR3 length, J gene, V gene, D gene, clone size, CDR3 DNA, CDR3 protein. D genes are given only for firm matches. Rows give clone size only sometimes, using once, few, many, or a class for an expanded clone.

>14|TRBJ2-7|TRBV11-2|-|-
TGTGCCAGCAGCTTAGGGACAGTAGGCTACGAGCAGTACTTC
CASSLGTVGYEQYF
>15|TRBJ2-4|TRBV28|-|-
TGTGCCAGCAGTTTATACACAGGGTACATGGGCATTCAGTACTTC
CASSLYTGYMGIQYF
>15|TRBJ2-3|TRBV6-1|TRBD2|-
TGTGCCAGCAAATTAGCGGGGGGGAGCACAGATACGCAGTATTTT
CASKLAGGSTDTQYF
>16|TRBJ2-5|TRBV10-1|TRBD2|-
TGCGCCAGCAGCTCGGGACTAGCGGGAGGTCGGGAGACCCAGTACTTC
CASSSGLAGGRETQYF
>12|TRBJ2-3|TRBV27|TRBD1|-
TGTGCCAGCGGATCAATTTACGGGACAGCCTTTTTT
CASGSIYGTAFF
>15|TRBJ1-2|TRBV6-5|TRBD1|-
TGTGCCAGCGGATTCCTACAGGGGGCTCACTATGGCTACACCTTC
CASGFLQGAHYGYTF
>15|TRBJ2-7|TRBV6-1|TRBD2|-
TGTGCCAGCAGTGCCCTCGGGGGGACGCACTACGAGCAGTACTTC
CASSALGGTHYEQYF
>14|TRBJ1-5|TRBV5-5|-|-
TGTGCCAGCAGCTCCTTGTCGGGTGGCCAGCCCCAGCATTTT
CASSSLSGGQPQHF
>14|TRBJ2-7|TRBV11-3|-|-
TGTGCCAGCAGCTTAGTAGCGGACTCGGGGGAGCAGTACTTC
CASSLVADSGEQYF
>15|TRBJ2-3|TRBV28|TRBD2|-
TGTGCCAGCAGCAGGACTAGCGGGAGGACAGATACGCAGTATTTT
CASSRTSGRTDTQYF
>12|TRBJ1-1|TRBV30|-|-
TGTGCCTGGAGTGTCGGGGGGACTGAAGCTTTCTTT
CAWSVGGTEAFF
>16|TRBJ2-7|TRBV5-1|-|-
TGCGCCAGCAGCTTGGAGTTTTGGAGGCCGGGCTACGAGCAGTACTTC
CASSLEFWRPGYEQYF
>16|TRBJ2-1|TRBV28|TRBD2|-
TGTGCCAGCAGCTCCGATAGCGGGAGGAACTACAATGAGCAGTTCTTC
CASSSDSGRNYNEQFF
>13|TRBJ2-1|TRBV4-2|-|-
TGTGCCAGCAGCCAAGAAAGGGGGAACGAGCAGTTCTTC
CASSQERGNEQFF
>15|TRBJ1-4|TRBV7-9|-|once
TGTGCCAGCAGCTTCCAGGACAGCGGGAGTGAAAAACTGTTTTTT
CASSFQDSGSEKLFF